A single sample is the source of the 27 T cell receptor beta chains below, sequenced in a study of T cells in women clearing cervical HPV infection. Method: immunoSEQ multiplex PCR; TCRdb's copy keeps in-frame clones and lacks some. In total, the table holds some 23,000 clones. The sequenced sample was blood buffy coat. The receptors shown here come from a woman between 18 and 75 years old with a cervical HPV16 infection that either progressed to CIN3+ or cleared (not recorded which).

About this clone itself: The read ends 3 residues before the CDR3 terminus; that terminus is restored from the germline J gene. The V gene is TRBV9, the J gene TRBJ1-3, with 7 nucleotides matching TRBD1. The CDR3 has 16 residues. The germline V gene encodes CDR1 SGDLS and CDR2 YYNGEE. Losses at the gene ends were 0 bases for V and 1 base for J; bases not matched to a gene: 4. This CDR3 reads CASSVEATGSGNTIYF. Incomplete CDR3 DNA: TGTGCCAGCAGCGTAGAGGCGACAGGGTCTGGAAACACC.

Note on this clone: The CDR3 extends 3 residues past the end of the read, so its final part is completed from the germline J gene. This sequence joins TRBV7-6 and TRBJ2-7; 9 bases are shared with TRBD2. Germline CDR1 SGHVS, CDR2 FNYEAQ. CDR3 size: 14 residues. Trimming removed 3 bases from V and 0 bases from J; junction bases left unmatched: 0. The CDR3 loop reads CASSLGLASYEQYF. CDR3 DNA (partial): TGTGCCAGCAGCTTGGGACTAGCCTCCTACGAG.

A remark on this clone: At one end, the junction sequence differs from germline, possibly due to a read error. With the read ending 3 residues before the CDR3 end, the germline J gene is used to fill in that end. Additional DNA sequences in this sample encode the identical CDR3. V and J are TRBV30 and TRBJ1-3, with 8 positions matching TRBD1. This CDR3 is 15 amino acids long. Germline V gene sequence: CDR1 GTSNPN, CDR2 SVGIG (reference sequence). CDR3 residues: CAWRRDRGSGNTIYF. CDR3 DNA, as far as it was read: TGTGCCTGGAGAAGAGACAGGGGATCTGGAAACACA.

On this clone itself: The read halts 3 residues ahead of the CDR3 end, with the missing end drawn from the germline J gene. This chain connects TRBV10-3 to TRBJ1-1, with 7 bases aligning to TRBD1. With V trimmed by 6 bases and J by 6 bases, 13 bases remained unmatched. Germline CDR1 is ENHRY and CDR2 is SYGVKD. This CDR3 has 15 residues. The DNA read from the CDR3 is TGTGCCATCAGAGACCTCAAGACAGGGTCCGCTGAA. Translated: CAIRDLKTGSAE. The complete CDR3 reads CAIRDLKTGSAEAFF.

In regard to this clone: One end of the junction varies from germline; a read error may be responsible. CDR3 sequence reads: CASSTQMGARGSGELFF. The DNA read from the CDR3 is TGCGCCAGCAGCACCCAGATGGGGGCGAGGGGCTCCGGGGAG. The chain recombines TRBV4-2 with TRBJ2-2; maybe TRBD1 (6 bases). With the read ending 3 residues before the CDR3 end, the germline J gene is used to fill in that end. CDR1 LGHNA and CDR2 YNFKEQ come from the germline V gene. CDR3 length: 17 residues.

A word on this clone: With the read ending 3 residues before the CDR3 end, the germline J gene is used to fill in that end. V and J are TRBV20-1 and TRBJ1-2; 8 bases align to TRBD1. Germline-derived CDR1 and CDR2 are DFQATT and SNEGSKA (reference sequence). This CDR3 has 14 residues. The CDR3 here is CSARGIQGEEGYTF. The DNA read from the CDR3 is TGCAGTGCTAGAGGGATACAGGGGGAGGAAGGC.

In the case of this clone: The read is 3 residues too short to cover the CDR3 end, so that end is filled in from the germline J gene. The chain recombines TRBV7-9 with TRBJ2-5; a possible D gene is TRBD2 (6 bases). Trimming shortened V by 2 bases and J by 5 bases, and 6 bases separated the two germline ends. The CDR3 spans 12 residues. Germline V gives CDR1 SEHNR, CDR2 FQNEAQ (reference sequence). The CDR3 loop reads CASSLRGETQYF. Partial CDR3 DNA: TGTGCCAGCAGCTTACGGGGGGAGACC.

Comments on this clone: The sequence runs out 3 residues before the end of the CDR3; the remainder is reconstructed from the germline J gene. The chain combines TRBV7-9 with TRBJ2-1, with 8 bases lining up with TRBD2. CDR3 size: 15 residues. V gave up 4 bases and J gave up 7 bases; unmatched junction bases: 9. Germline V gene data show CDR1 as SEHNR and CDR2 as FQNEAQ (reference sequence). CDR3 bases read: TGTGCCAGCAGCTCCGAGCGGGAGCAAGGGAATGAG. Translation gives CASSSEREQGNE. The full CDR3 reads CASSSEREQGNEQFF.

On this clone: The DNA ends 3 residues before the CDR3 does, and the rest of the CDR3 is filled in from the germline J gene. The gene calls are TRBV5-1 and TRBJ2-5; the D gene is possibly TRBD2 (5 bases). This CDR3 is built from 14 residues. V was pared by 6 bases and J by 5 bases, with 17 bases between. Per the germline V gene, CDR1 is SGHRS and CDR2 is YFSETQ. The CDR3 here is CASTVGDWFETQYF. The CDR3 DNA, read in part, is TGCGCCAGCACGGTCGGGGATTGGTTTGAGACC.

Concerning this clone: The CDR3 goes on 3 residues after the read ends, and that part is filled in from the germline J gene. This sequence joins TRBV7-9 and TRBJ2-1, with 7 bases lining up with TRBD2. Germline CDR1 reads SEHNR; CDR2 reads FQNEAQ (reference sequence). The CDR3 covers 15 residues. V was clipped by 5 bases and J by 7 bases; unmatched bases: 11. Partial CDR3 DNA: TGTGCCAGCAGCGTACTAGCGCGGGAGATAAATGAG. It specifies CASSVLAREINE. The whole CDR3 protein is CASSVLAREINEQFF.

Comment on this clone: The read terminates 3 residues before the CDR3 end, so the remaining end is supplied by the germline J gene. Distinct nucleotide sequences in the sample also encode this CDR3. The chain carries TRBV2 and TRBJ2-1; D is uncertain. V lost 6 bases to trimming and J lost 5 bases, with 11 bases between them. The CDR3 loop spans 13 amino acids. Germline assignment: CDR1 SNHLY and CDR2 FYNNEI. CDR3 residues: CASSGARDNEQFF. The DNA read from the CDR3 is TGTGCCAGCAGCGGTGCTAGAGACAATGAG.

Comment on this clone: The read ends 3 residues early relative to the CDR3; the germline J gene fills the gap. The J gene is TRBJ1-2, the V gene TRBV30; 7 positions agree with TRBD1. The CDR3 covers 16 residues. Germline lookup yields CDR1 GTSNPN and CDR2 SVGIG (reference sequence). Trimming took 5 bases from V and 3 from J; bases not matched to a gene: 15. CDR3 sequence reads: CAWSRPGGGGDYGYTF. CDR3 DNA (partial): TGTGCCTGGTCTCGTCCCGGGGGAGGGGGCGACTATGGC.

Points on this clone: The CDR3 goes on 3 residues after the read ends, and that part is filled in from the germline J gene. The rearrangement links TRBV27 to TRBJ2-6, with a weak D call TRBD1 (6 bases). Trimming removed 5 bases at V and 0 bases at J, with 8 bases between. Germline assignment: CDR1 MNHEY and CDR2 SMNVEV (reference sequence). CDR3 size: 15 residues. Here the CDR3 reads CASSMGASGANVLTF. CDR3 DNA, as far as it was read: TGTGCCAGCAGTATGGGGGCCTCTGGGGCCAACGTC.

On this clone: The read halts 3 residues ahead of the CDR3 end, with the missing end drawn from the germline J gene. V usage is TRBV19 and J usage is TRBJ1-4, with D perhaps TRBD1 (5 bases). Trimming stripped 5 bases from V and 7 bases from J, with 17 bases between. The CDR3 sequence is 15 residues long. The germline CDR1 and CDR2 sequences are LNHDA and SQIVND (reference sequence). CDR3 protein: CASSRRGAGIEKLFF. The sequenced part of the CDR3 DNA is TGTGCCAGTAGTCGGAGGGGCGCCGGGATTGAAAAA.

Comment on this clone: The read ends 3 residues shy of where the CDR3 ends; the end is completed using the germline J gene. This chain links TRBV20-1 with TRBJ2-1, with 10 bases lining up with TRBD2. The CDR3 extends over 16 amino acids. The J segment lost 3 bases and the V segment lost 7 bases, leaving 12 bases of the junction unmatched. The germline V gene encodes CDR1 DFQATT and CDR2 SNEGSKA (reference sequence). CDR3: CSVRLAGAKVYNEQFF. Partial CDR3 DNA: TGCAGTGTTAGGCTAGCGGGAGCGAAGGTCTACAATGAG.

This chain's CDR3 is CASSLMTGGVETQYF. The CDR3 DNA, read in part, is TGTGCCAGCAGCCTTATGACAGGGGGCGTAGAGACC. This rearrangement joins TRBV5-4 to TRBJ2-5; 10 bases match TRBD1. The CDR3 goes on 3 residues after the read ends, and that part is filled in from the germline J gene. This CDR3 spans 15 amino acids. Germline CDR1 reads SGHNT; CDR2 reads YYREEE (reference sequence). The trim removed 4 bases at V and 4 bases at J, leaving 7 bases unmatched. Supplemented by reference TRBV5-4 and TRBJ2-5, the full variable domain reads ETGVTQSPTHLIKTRGQQVTLRCSSQSGHNTVSWYQQALGQGPQFIFQYYREEENGRGNFPPRFSGLQFPNYSSELNVNALELDDSALYLCASSLMTGGVETQYFGPGTRLLVL.

On this clone itself: The DNA ends 3 residues before the CDR3 does, and the rest of the CDR3 is filled in from the germline J gene. V is TRBV18 and J is TRBJ1-1; 9 bases line up with TRBD1. CDR3 length: 18 amino acids. CDR1 is KGHSH and CDR2 is LQKENI in the germline V gene. The V gene end was trimmed by 3 bases and the J gene end by 1 base; junction bases not matched to a gene: 12. Partial CDR3 DNA: TGTGCCAGCTCACCGGGAACGGGACAGGGAAGGGAGAACACTGAA. It translates to CASSPGTGQGRENTE. The complete CDR3 reads CASSPGTGQGRENTEAFF.

In the case of this clone: The read terminates 3 residues before the CDR3 end, so the remaining end is supplied by the germline J gene. This chain links TRBV20-1 with TRBJ2-2; D might be TRBD1 (5 bases). Looked up from germline, CDR1 is DFQATT and CDR2 is SNEGSKA (reference sequence). The CDR3 runs to 13 residues. V was trimmed by 1 base and J by 6 bases, leaving 9 bases between them. The CDR3 protein is CSARGQGPGELFF. Partial CDR3 DNA: TGCAGTGCTAGAGGTCAGGGTCCCGGGGAG.

As to this clone: Read coverage stops 3 residues before the CDR3 terminus; the germline J gene supplies the remainder. The chain recombines TRBV20-1 with TRBJ2-1, with D hard to call. CDR1 is DFQATT and CDR2 is SNEGSKA in the germline V gene (reference sequence). The CDR3 loop spans 13 amino acids. Trimming left V 8 bases short and J 0 bases short, with 11 bases between. The CDR3 sequence: CSFDSSSYNEQFF. CDR3 DNA, as far as it was read: TGCAGTTTCGACTCGAGCTCCTACAATGAG.

Note on this clone: Read coverage stops 3 residues before the CDR3 terminus; the germline J gene supplies the remainder. The rearrangement joins TRBV14 to TRBJ2-1; 14 bases align to TRBD2. Germline CDR1 is SGHDN and CDR2 is FVKESK. This CDR3 is 19 amino acids long. Trimming took 4 bases from V and 7 from J; bases not matched to a gene: 15. CDR3 DNA (partial): TGTGCCAGCAGCCCCCAATCGCTAAGACTAGCGGGGGGGCAAAATGAG. Its protein is CASSPQSLRLAGGQNE. The entire CDR3 sequence reads CASSPQSLRLAGGQNEQFF.

Here the CDR3 reads CSASPGFVDEQFF. The sequenced CDR3 bases are TGCAGTGCTAGCCCGGGGTTTGTCGATGAG. The V and J genes are TRBV20-1 and TRBJ2-1, with D perhaps matching TRBD2 (5 bases). From the germline J gene comes the end of the CDR3, since the read stops 3 residues before it. V lost 3 bases, J lost 8 bases, and 14 bases lay in between. CDR3 length: 13 residues. Germline CDR1 and CDR2: DFQATT and SNEGSKA (reference sequence).

To note about this clone: The junction and the germline gene differ at one end; a read error may be behind it. The CDR3 goes on 3 residues after the read ends, and that part is filled in from the germline J gene. The chain uses TRBV4-2 and TRBJ1-4; 7 bases are shared with TRBD1. Germline V gives CDR1 LGHNA, CDR2 YNFKEQ. The CDR3 extends over 14 amino acids. This CDR3 is CASSKGGWGEKLFF. The sequenced CDR3 bases are TGCGCCAGCAGCAAAGGGGGCTGGGGTGAAAAA.

CDR3 loop: CSARDGSGNTIYF. The part of the CDR3 DNA that was read is TGCAGTGCTAGAGACGGCTCTGGAAACACC. The chain combines TRBV20-1 with TRBJ1-3, with no clear D. The read is 3 residues too short to cover the CDR3 end, so that end is filled in from the germline J gene. The CDR3 loop spans 13 amino acids. Germline V gene lookup returns CDR1 DFQATT and CDR2 SNEGSKA (reference sequence). V dropped 0 bases and J dropped 0 bases, with 3 bases sitting between them.

For this clone: The read terminates 3 residues before the CDR3 end, so the remaining end is supplied by the germline J gene. The chain uses TRBV19 and TRBJ1-1, with unresolved D. The CDR3 is 15 amino acids. V lost 3 bases to trimming and J lost 1 base, with 12 bases between them. The germline V gene has CDR1 LNHDA and CDR2 SQIVND (reference sequence). The CDR3 sequence: CASSMTDYSNTEAFF. The CDR3 bases that were read are TGTGCCAGTAGTATGACGGACTATTCGAACACTGAA.

Turning to this clone: The read falls 3 residues short of the CDR3 end, and the missing part is taken from the germline J gene. The J gene is TRBJ2-3, the V gene TRBV14, with 10 bases that match TRBD1. CDR3 length: 17 amino acids. From germline, CDR1 is SGHDN and CDR2 FVKESK. The J segment lost 3 bases and the V segment lost 4 bases, leaving 10 bases of the junction unmatched. The CDR3 sequence: CASSRKDRGRRTDTQYF. The part of the CDR3 DNA that was read is TGTGCCAGCAGCCGCAAGGACAGGGGGAGGAGGACAGATACG.

Note on this clone: The CDR3 end is not reached by the read, which stops 3 residues before it; the germline J gene fills it in. The chain joins TRBV19 to TRBJ1-1; 10 bases are a match to TRBD1. The J segment lost 5 bases and the V segment lost 1 base, leaving 4 bases of the junction unmatched. CDR1 is LNHDA and CDR2 is SQIVND in the germline V gene (reference sequence). CDR3 length: 15 residues. CDR3 sequence reads: CASSIVPGQGTEAFF. The DNA read from the CDR3 is TGTGCCAGTAGTATAGTCCCGGGACAGGGGACTGAA.

As concerns this clone: The DNA ends 3 residues before the CDR3 does, and the rest of the CDR3 is filled in from the germline J gene. The rearrangement uses TRBV14 and TRBJ2-7; 11 nucleotides agree with TRBD1. This CDR3 spans 13 amino acids. Trimming cost V 7 bases and J 6 bases; bases outside gene matches: 5. Germline lookup yields CDR1 SGHDN and CDR2 FVKESK. The CDR3 bases that were read are TGTGCCAGCACCCAGGACAGGGGGCGCGAG. Protein sequence: CASTQDRGRE. The CDR3 as a whole reads CASTQDRGREQYF.